Presented here are 18 T cell receptor beta chains from one specimen sequenced in a study of blood T cell repertoires in COVID-19. Repertoires were generated with immunoSEQ multiplex PCR, while TCRdb's copy carries only in-frame clones and drops some. Among under 95,000 clones listed, around 86% were seen once. The sample taken for sequencing was peripheral blood. The receptors were sampled from a man between 40 and 49 years old with acute or convalescent COVID-19.

This chain links TRBV27 with TRBJ2-7; TRBD2 matches 11 bases. The CDR3 extends over 17 amino acids. Germline CDR1 reads MNHEY; CDR2 reads SMNVEV (reference sequence). J gave up 0 bases and V 8 bases, and 12 bases lay outside the gene matches. CDR3 coding DNA: TGTGCCAGCGCCGGGACTAGCGGAACCCCGGGCTCCTACGAGCAGTACTTC. Protein sequence: CASAGTSGTPGSYEQYF.

This sequence joins TRBV2 and TRBJ1-1, with a tentative D call TRBD1 (5 bases). The V end lost 4 bases, the J end lost 1 base, and 16 bases lay between the germline ends. This CDR3 has 16 amino acids. The germline V gene has CDR1 SNHLY and CDR2 FYNNEI. Here the CDR3 reads CASSAQPLGGNTEAFF. CDR3 sequence (DNA): TGTGCCAGCAGTGCACAGCCTCTCGGGGGGAACACTGAAGCTTTCTTT.

The J gene is TRBJ2-5, the V gene TRBV7-2; 8 positions agree with TRBD2. J gave up 2 bases and V 2 bases, and 4 bases lay outside the gene matches. Germline V lookup: CDR1 SGHTA, CDR2 FQGNSA. CDR3 length: 15 residues. CDR3: CASSLQAGEQETQYF. CDR3 coding DNA: TGTGCCAGCAGCTTACAAGCGGGAGAACAAGAGACCCAGTACTTC.

The gene calls are TRBV6-5 and TRBJ2-5; maybe TRBD2 (5 bases). Per germline, CDR1 MNHEY and CDR2 SVGAGI. V was trimmed by 8 bases and J by 1 base, leaving 11 bases between them. The CDR3 is 13 amino acids. CDR3 protein: CASRRTAQETQYF. The CDR3, as DNA: TGTGCCAGCCGTAGGACTGCCCAAGAGACCCAGTACTTC.

The chain links TRBV5-6 to TRBJ1-1; D may be TRBD1 (5 bases). Germline CDR1 SGHDT, CDR2 YYEEEE. This CDR3 spans 14 amino acids. V was shortened by 0 bases and J by 4 bases, with 10 bases between the two germline ends. CDR3 bases: TGTGCCAGCAGCTTGGAGGCAGGGTCCACTGAAGCTTTCTTT. It encodes CASSLEAGSTEAFF.

This clone was picked up one time. The V gene is TRBV18, the J gene TRBJ1-2; D gene uncertain. The CDR3 length is 14 residues. Trimming took 3 bases from V and 6 from J, leaving 14 bases between them. The V gene's germline CDR1 is KGHSH and CDR2 LQKENI. The CDR3 bases are TGTGCCAGCTCACCTAGCGGACGAATAGATGGCTACACCTTC. Amino acids: CASSPSGRIDGYTF.

This rearrangement joins TRBV7-9 to TRBJ2-1; TRBD2 matches 11 bases. Unmatched junction bases numbered 8, after V lost 5 bases and J lost 5 bases. The length of the CDR3 is 16 residues. Germline V lookup: CDR1 SEHNR, CDR2 FQNEAQ (reference sequence). The CDR3 DNA reads TGTGCCAGCAGCACCCCTAGCGGGAGGTACGACAATGAGCAGTTCTTC. Protein product: CASSTPSGRYDNEQFF.

The J gene is TRBJ1-5, the V gene TRBV4-2; the D is unclear. The germline CDR1 and CDR2 sequences are LGHNA and YNFKEQ. Trimming took off 0 bases at V and 7 bases at J, with 10 bases between the two ends. The CDR3 covers 14 residues. The chain's CDR3 is CASSQDSPGQPQHF. CDR3 sequence (DNA): TGTGCCAGCAGCCAAGACTCGCCGGGGCAGCCCCAGCATTTT.

On this clone itself: The junction and the germline gene differ at one end; a read error may be behind it. The chain employs TRBV7-2 and TRBJ2-7, with 12 bases that match TRBD2. Germline V lookup: CDR1 SGHTA, CDR2 FQGNSA. The CDR3 sequence is 14 residues long. CDR3 DNA sequence: TGTGCCAGCAGCCTAGCGGGAGGGCCGTACGAGCAGTACTTC. Its protein is CASSLAGGPYEQYF.

CDR3 protein: CASSLGLAGVGADTQYF. DNA of the CDR3: TGTGCCAGCAGCCTAGGACTAGCGGGAGTCGGGGCAGATACGCAGTATTTT. The chain recombines TRBV2 with TRBJ2-3, with TRBD2 identical over 13 bases. The CDR3 loop spans 17 amino acids. Germline V gene data show CDR1 as SNHLY and CDR2 as FYNNEI. The J segment lost 4 bases and the V segment lost 6 bases, leaving 10 bases of the junction unmatched. The full variable domain, rest sourced from reference TRBV2 and TRBJ2-3, is EPEVTQTPSHQVTQMGQEVILRCVPISNHLYFYWYRQILGQKVEFLVSFYNNEISEKSEIFDDQFSVERPDGSNFTLKIRSTKLEDSAMYFCASSLGLAGVGADTQYFGPGTRLTVL.

The gene calls are TRBV29-1 and TRBJ1-5, with a weak D call TRBD1 (6 bases). This CDR3 comprises 13 residues. Trimming shortened V by 4 bases and J by 7 bases, and 14 bases separated the two germline ends. Germline CDR1 SQVTM, CDR2 ANQGSEA. CDR3: CSVAARGEQPQHF. The CDR3 DNA sequence: TGCAGCGTTGCCGCCAGGGGAGAGCAGCCCCAGCATTTT. Together with reference TRBV29-1 and TRBJ1-5, the CDR3 gives the full variable domain: SAVISQKPSRDICQRGTSLTIQCQVDSQVTMMFWYRQQPGQSLTLIATANQGSEATYESGFVIDKFPISRPNLTFSTLTVSNMSPEDSSIYLCSVAARGEQPQHFGDGTRLSIL.

The chain carries TRBV6-4 and TRBJ2-1; 11 nucleotides align to TRBD2. Germline V CDR1 and CDR2: MRHNA, SNTAGT. This CDR3 comprises 15 residues. J was trimmed by 5 bases and V by 5 bases; bases with no gene match: 5. The CDR3 nucleotides are TGTGCCAGCAGTCCCCTAGCGGGAGGTAACAATGAGCAGTTCTTC. It specifies CASSPLAGGNNEQFF.

J is TRBJ2-1 and V is TRBV11-3; D is ambiguous. Germline-derived CDR1 and CDR2 are SGHNT and YENEEA. This CDR3 region has 13 residues. V lost 1 base and J 7 bases, leaving 8 bases between the germline ends. The CDR3 region has the DNA TGTGCCAGCAGCTTAGGTTCCGGGAATGAGCAGTTCTTC. Amino acids: CASSLGSGNEQFF.

The rearrangement links TRBV21-1 to TRBJ2-7; TRBD2, the D gene given by the table, was not confirmed from the DNA. TRBV21-1 is classified as a pseudogene. The CDR3 has 17 amino acids. CDR3: CAIHQGSGGPKNYEQYF. The CDR3 DNA sequence: TGTGCCATACACCAAGGTAGCGGGGGGCCGAAAAACTACGAGCAGTACTTC.

The chain links TRBV9 to TRBJ2-6, with D perhaps TRBD2 (5 bases). V was trimmed by 4 bases and J by 0 bases, leaving 14 bases between them. Germline V gene sequence: CDR1 SGDLS, CDR2 YYNGEE. The CDR3 extends over 17 amino acids. The chain's CDR3 is CASSSWTGSSGANVLTF. The DNA for the CDR3 is TGTGCCAGCAGCTCATGGACGGGGAGCTCTGGGGCCAACGTCCTGACTTTC. Looking up the rest from reference TRBV9 and TRBJ2-6 gives the full variable domain: DSGVTQTPKHLITATGQRVTLRCSPRSGDLSVYWYQQSLDQGLQFLIQYYNGEERAKGNILERFSAQQFPDLHSELNLSSLELGDSALYFCASSSWTGSSGANVLTFGAGSRLTVL.

The chain recombines TRBV13 with TRBJ2-1; tentative D call: TRBD2 (6 bases). The germline V gene encodes CDR1 PRHDT and CDR2 FYEKMQ (reference sequence). The CDR3 consists of 12 residues. Trimming removed 4 bases from V and 15 bases from J, with 16 bases in between. CDR3 sequence (DNA): TGTGCCAGCAGCTACCCCCGCGGGATGTGGTTCTTC. Amino acids: CASSYPRGMWFF.

The chain recombines TRBV29-1 with TRBJ2-5; D ambiguous. The CDR3 sequence is 15 residues long. Trimming left V 6 bases short and J 5 bases short, with 22 bases between. Looked up from germline, CDR1 is SQVTM and CDR2 is ANQGSEA. CDR3 in amino acids: CSVLPNAARRETQYF. The CDR3, as DNA: TGCAGCGTCCTCCCGAACGCAGCCCGCAGGGAGACCCAGTACTTC. Full variable domain (missing parts from reference TRBV29-1 and TRBJ2-5): SAVISQKPSRDICQRGTSLTIQCQVDSQVTMMFWYRQQPGQSLTLIATANQGSEATYESGFVIDKFPISRPNLTFSTLTVSNMSPEDSSIYLCSVLPNAARRETQYFGPGTRLLVL.

The chain carries TRBV6-2 or TRBV6-3 and TRBJ2-6, with unresolved D. V lost 0 bases and J 4 bases, leaving 16 bases between the germline ends. Germline V gives CDR1 MNHEY, CDR2 SVGEGT. There are 18 residues in the CDR3. CDR3 region: CASSYSPLGRTGANVLTF. CDR3 DNA sequence: TGTGCCAGCAGTTACTCCCCCCTTGGGCGTACAGGGGCCAACGTCCTGACTTTC.